The 22 T cell receptor beta chains below come from one sample, sequenced in a study of blood T cell repertoires in COVID-19. Data came from immunoSEQ multiplex PCR; TCRdb stores just in-frame clones and leaves some out. The sample consists of more than 200,000 clones, 86% of them appearing once. Sequenced input: peripheral blood. These receptors were obtained from a woman aged 45-59 years with COVID-19, enrolled during active disease.

The chain combines TRBV5-1 with TRBJ1-1; D unresolved. Trimming stripped 4 bases from V and 0 bases from J, with 7 bases between. The CDR3 has 13 residues. The germline V gene has CDR1 SGHRS and CDR2 YFSETQ. The CDR3: CASSVSLNTEAFF. The DNA for the CDR3 is TGCGCCAGCAGCGTCAGTTTGAACACTGAAGCTTTCTTT.

This chain joins TRBV28 and TRBJ1-2; D ambiguous. The V end lost 3 bases, the J end lost 4 bases, and 9 bases lay between the germline ends. This CDR3 spans 13 amino acids. Germline lookup yields CDR1 MDHEN and CDR2 SYDVKM. This CDR3 is CASSFAGSYGYTF. Written as DNA, the CDR3 is TGTGCCAGCAGTTTTGCGGGGTCCTATGGCTACACCTTC.

The chain links TRBV24-1 to TRBJ2-3; D remains ambiguous. Germline CDR1 is KGHDR and CDR2 is SFDVKD. There are 15 residues in the CDR3. The ends were cut back, 9 bases at V and 2 bases at J, with 17 bases in the middle. The CDR3 DNA reads as TGTGCCACCTCGAGAAGCCAAAGTCACACAGATACGCAGTATTTT. Protein sequence: CATSRSQSHTDTQYF.

The chain uses TRBV21-1 and TRBJ1-1; the D call of TRBD1 is as the table states it, not checked on the DNA. TRBV21-1 represents a pseudogene. The CDR3 covers 18 residues. The CDR3 protein is CASSKKTGQGPMNTEAFF. CDR3 nucleotide sequence: TGTGCCAGCAGCAAAAAAACGGGACAGGGGCCCATGAACACTGAAGCTTTCTTT.

The chain has TRBV7-3 and TRBJ1-2; 8 bases are a match to TRBD1. This CDR3 has 15 residues. Trimming cost V 1 base and J 7 bases; bases outside gene matches: 8. CDR1 and CDR2 from the germline V gene are SGHTA and FQGTGA. The CDR3: CASSLSGGTGVGYTF. CDR3 nucleotide sequence: TGTGCCAGCAGCTTAAGTGGGGGGACAGGAGTTGGCTACACCTTC.

This chain connects TRBV19 to TRBJ1-1, with D unresolved. Germline values: CDR1 LNHDA, CDR2 SQIVND (reference sequence). The CDR3 length is 8 residues. This chain's CDR3 is CAAGEAFF. The CDR3 nucleotides are TGTGCGGCGGGTGAAGCTTTCTTT.

The chain couples TRBV28 to TRBJ1-2; 8 bases match TRBD1. V lost 2 bases, J lost 8 bases, and 4 bases stayed unmatched. Per germline, CDR1 MDHEN and CDR2 SYDVKM. The length of the CDR3 is 13 residues. CDR3 sequence: CASSLSRGHGYTF. The CDR3 nucleotides read TGTGCCAGCAGTTTAAGCAGGGGGCACGGCTACACCTTC.

The chain employs TRBV6-5 and TRBJ1-1; 7 nucleotides match TRBD1. The CDR3 contains 12 residues. Per germline, CDR1 MNHEY and CDR2 SVGAGI. V shed 5 bases and J 5 bases; nucleotides not matched to a gene: 2. The DNA for the CDR3 is TGTGCCAGCAGTCACAGGGGAACTGAAGCTTTCTTT. Its protein product is CASSHRGTEAFF.

The gene calls are TRBV9 and TRBJ2-3; TRBD2 matches 10 bases. After removal of 1 base from V and 3 bases from J, the junction contained 5 bases not matched to a gene. The CDR3 is 16 amino acids. Germline V gives CDR1 SGDLS, CDR2 YYNGEE. CDR3 sequence: CASSVRAGGGTDTQYF. DNA of the CDR3: TGTGCCAGCAGCGTAAGAGCGGGGGGGGGAACAGATACGCAGTATTTT.

This clone was counted a few times. This sequence joins TRBV24-1 and TRBJ2-2; no firm D call. Per the germline V gene, CDR1 is KGHDR and CDR2 is SFDVKD. The CDR3 spans 13 residues. V lost 9 bases to trimming and J lost 7 bases, with 14 bases between them. The CDR3 is CATRLGAGGELFF. The CDR3 DNA reads as TGTGCCACCCGGTTAGGAGCTGGCGGGGAGCTGTTTTTT.

This chain joins TRBV7-2 and TRBJ1-2; D ambiguous. CDR1 and CDR2 (germline): SGHTA, FQGNSA. The CDR3 runs 14 residues. Trimming stripped 2 bases from V and 4 bases from J, with 11 bases between. As DNA, the CDR3 is TGTGCCAGCAGCTTAAGGAGCCTGGTCTATGGCTACACCTTC. It yields the protein CASSLRSLVYGYTF.

The chain links TRBV5-1 to TRBJ2-1; 8 positions agree with TRBD1. J gave up 0 bases and V 3 bases, and 5 bases lay outside the gene matches. The CDR3 is made up of 16 amino acids. Per germline, CDR1 SGHRS and CDR2 YFSETQ. CDR3 region: CASSSTGASSYNEQFF. The CDR3 DNA is TGCGCCAGCAGCTCGACAGGGGCAAGCTCCTACAATGAGCAGTTCTTC.

The rearrangement uses TRBV27 and TRBJ2-1; 12 bases fit TRBD2. Germline V gene sequence: CDR1 MNHEY, CDR2 SMNVEV (reference sequence). The CDR3 runs 17 residues. Trimming took 5 bases from V and 2 from J; bases not matched to a gene: 7. The chain's CDR3 is CASSPARLAGAYNEQFF. The DNA of the CDR3 is TGTGCCAGCAGTCCTGCCCGACTAGCGGGGGCCTACAATGAGCAGTTCTTC.

In this sample, this clone turned up once. The chain joins TRBV30 to TRBJ1-2; the D is unclear. V was pared by 0 bases and J by 8 bases, with 13 bases between. Germline V gene sequence: CDR1 GTSNPN, CDR2 SVGIG (reference sequence). The CDR3 has 13 residues. Here the CDR3 reads CAWSVVAGGGYTF. In DNA, the CDR3 is TGTGCCTGGAGTGTAGTCGCAGGTGGAGGCTACACCTTC.

The chain couples TRBV18 to TRBJ2-1, with 9 bases that match TRBD1. Germline CDR1 is KGHSH and CDR2 is LQKENI. The CDR3 is made up of 18 amino acids. Germline trimming cut 2 bases from V and 6 bases from J; bases unmatched to any gene: 14. This chain's CDR3 is CASSPRGIGDRVINEQFF. The CDR3 nucleotides read TGTGCCAGCTCACCAAGGGGGATTGGGGACAGGGTCATCAATGAGCAGTTCTTC.

A word on this clone: This sample also contains other DNA sequences that code for the same CDR3. The chain carries TRBV5-1 and TRBJ2-7, with D maybe TRBD2 (6 bases). The germline V gene has CDR1 SGHRS and CDR2 YFSETQ. This CDR3 region has 14 residues. Trimming removed 0 bases from V and 1 base from J, with 8 bases in between. CDR3 sequence: CASSLAGGSYEQYV. Here the CDR3 DNA reads TGCGCCAGCAGCTTGGCCGGGGGTTCCTACGAGCAGTACGTC.

The chain combines TRBV11-1 with TRBJ1-2, with D tentatively TRBD1 (6 bases). CDR3 length: 14 residues. Trimming took 7 bases from V and 2 from J, leaving 14 bases between them. Germline values: CDR1 SGHAT, CDR2 FQDESV (reference sequence). CDR3 nucleotide sequence: TGTGCCAGCACCCCCGAAGGGGGAAACTATGGCTACACCTTC. Translation gives CASTPEGGNYGYTF.

V is TRBV9 and J is TRBJ2-2; D possibly corresponds to TRBD1 (6 bases). This CDR3 has 13 residues. Germline CDR1 is SGDLS and CDR2 is YYNGEE. Trimming removed 3 bases at V and 7 bases at J, with 10 bases between. CDR3 sequence: CASSGQVIGELFF. Here the CDR3 DNA reads TGTGCCAGCAGCGGACAGGTGATCGGGGAGCTGTTTTTT.

The rearrangement links TRBV6-5 to TRBJ2-3; 8 nucleotides align to TRBD1. The CDR3 extends over 14 amino acids. Trimming at V came to 6 bases and at J to 6 bases, leaving 8 bases not matched to a gene. CDR1 and CDR2 from the germline V gene are MNHEY and SVGAGI. CDR3 in DNA: TGTGCCAGCAGGGCAGGACAGGGCTACGATACGCAGTATTTT. Translation gives CASRAGQGYDTQYF.

V and J are TRBV6-1 and TRBJ2-1; 8 bases line up with TRBD2. J gave up 2 bases and V 5 bases, and 5 bases lay outside the gene matches. CDR1 MNHNS and CDR2 SASEGT come from the germline V gene. The CDR3 is 15 residues long. As DNA, the CDR3 is TGTGCCAGCAGTTGGCCGGGACTAGCCTACAATGAGCAGTTCTTC. Translating gives CASSWPGLAYNEQFF.

The chain combines TRBV5-1 with TRBJ2-2; no definite D call. V was clipped by 5 bases and J by 0 bases, with 11 bases between them. The CDR3 extends over 15 amino acids. Germline values: CDR1 SGHRS, CDR2 YFSETQ. The CDR3 DNA follows: TGCGCCAGCAGTCGCGGCAGCCCGAACACCGGGGAGCTGTTTTTT. Residues: CASSRGSPNTGELFF.

V and J are TRBV5-1 and TRBJ2-5; a possible D gene is TRBD2 (6 bases). CDR3 length equals 15 residues. Trimming removed 5 bases at V and 2 bases at J, with 16 bases between. Germline V gene sequence: CDR1 SGHRS, CDR2 YFSETQ. For the CDR3, the DNA is TGCGCCAGCAGGGGTGGACTACCAGGGCAAGAGACCCAGTACTTC. Translation gives CASRGGLPGQETQYF.